One sample yielded the 10 T cell receptor beta chains listed below, sequenced in a study of blood T cell repertoires in COVID-19. Sequencing was performed with immunoSEQ multiplex PCR; in TCRdb, only in-frame clones are kept and a portion is missing. Among about 440,000 clones listed, about 85% were seen once. Sequencing was performed on PBMCs or T cells enriched from blood (not recorded which). These receptors all come from a woman between 18 and 29 years old with acute COVID-19.

The chain carries TRBV6-6 and TRBJ2-3; 8 bases map to TRBD1. The V segment lost 3 bases and the J segment 4 bases; nucleotides outside the gene matches: 6. Germline CDR1 and CDR2: MNHNY and SVGAGI (reference sequence). The CDR3 totals 15 residues. CDR3 in DNA: TGTGCCAGCAGTTATCGGGACAGGATCCCAGATACGCAGTATTTT. This codes for CASSYRDRIPDTQYF.

This sequence joins TRBV7-8 and TRBJ1-2; D may be TRBD1 (5 bases). V lost 1 base and J 7 bases, leaving 13 bases between the germline ends. The CDR3 spans 14 residues. CDR1 and CDR2 from the germline V gene are SGHVS and FQNEAQ. The CDR3 protein is CASSLGGGRGGYTF. For the CDR3, the DNA is TGTGCCAGCAGCTTAGGTGGAGGGAGGGGTGGCTACACCTTC.

V gene TRBV19 combines with J gene TRBJ2-7, with TRBD2 identical over 7 bases. The length of the CDR3 is 13 residues. The V gene end was trimmed by 4 bases and the J gene end by 1 base; junction bases not matched to a gene: 1. Germline-derived CDR1 and CDR2 are LNHDA and SQIVND (reference sequence). CDR3 sequence (DNA): TGTGCCAGTAGTACTAGCGGTTCCTACGAGCAGTACTTC. Residues: CASSTSGSYEQYF. Drawing the rest from reference TRBV19 and TRBJ2-7, the complete variable domain is DGGITQSPKYLFRKEGQNVTLSCEQNLNHDAMYWYRQDPGQGLRLIYYSQIVNDFQKGDIAEGYSVSREKKESFPLTVTSAQKNPTAFYLCASSTSGSYEQYFGPGTRLTVT.

The V call is TRBV5-1, the J call TRBJ1-6, with TRBD1 as a possible D gene (5 bases). There are 15 residues in the CDR3. The germline V and J ends were trimmed by 3 bases and 8 bases, with 15 bases remaining between them. Germline V gene data show CDR1 as SGHRS and CDR2 as YFSETQ. CDR3 region: CASSSRGMQDSPLHF. The CDR3 bases are TGCGCCAGCAGCTCACGGGGGATGCAGGATTCACCCCTCCACTTT. Looking up the rest from reference TRBV5-1 and TRBJ1-6 gives the full variable domain: KAGVTQTPRYLIKTRGQQVTLSCSPISGHRSVSWYQQTPGQGLQFLFEYFSETQRNKGNFPGRFSGRQFSNSRSEMNVSTLELGDSALYLCASSSRGMQDSPLHFGNGTRLTVT.

J is TRBJ1-3 and V is TRBV6-5; D not certain. This CDR3 spans 11 amino acids. Germline V lookup: CDR1 MNHEY, CDR2 SVGAGI. V shed 8 bases and J shed 0 bases, with 2 bases lying between them. The DNA for the CDR3 is TGTGCCAGCCTCTCTGGAAACACCATATATTTT. Protein product: CASLSGNTIYF.

The chain joins TRBV24-1 to TRBJ2-1; no reliable D call. The CDR3 totals 16 residues. V was trimmed by 3 bases and J by 0 bases, leaving 11 bases between them. The germline V gene encodes CDR1 KGHDR and CDR2 SFDVKD. In nucleotides, the CDR3 is TGTGCCACCAGTGATCCCTTAGCAGCCTCCTACAATGAGCAGTTCTTC. Residues: CATSDPLAASYNEQFF.

This clone came up once. This chain links TRBV7-2 with TRBJ1-3, with 9 bases lining up with TRBD1. V gave up 1 base and J gave up 4 bases; unmatched junction bases: 8. The CDR3 is 17 amino acids. Per germline, CDR1 SGHTA and CDR2 FQGNSA. The chain's CDR3 is CASSLGYRGRSGNTIYF. In nucleotides, the CDR3 is TGTGCCAGCAGCTTAGGGTACAGGGGGCGCTCCGGAAACACCATATATTTT.

V usage is TRBV15 and J usage is TRBJ1-5; D gene unclear. Trimming took 5 bases from V and 7 from J, leaving 12 bases between them. The CDR3 runs to 13 residues. From germline, CDR1 is LNHNV and CDR2 YYDKDF (reference sequence). The CDR3 DNA reads TGTGCCACCAGCGTCAGTGGGAGCCAGCCCCAGCATTTT. Amino acid sequence: CATSVSGSQPQHF.

The chain links TRBV9 to TRBJ1-5, with unresolved D. The CDR3 loop spans 14 amino acids. Per the germline V gene, CDR1 is SGDLS and CDR2 is YYNGEE. Trimming pared 0 bases from V and 1 base from J, leaving 5 bases between. The CDR3 DNA reads TGTGCCAGCAGCGTAGGGCAGAGCAATCAGCCCCAGCATTTT. This codes for CASSVGQSNQPQHF.

V gene TRBV6-5 combines with J gene TRBJ1-6; D is possibly TRBD1 (6 bases). V was cut by 6 bases and J by 10 bases, with 13 bases left in between. The CDR3 length is 13 residues. The germline V gene encodes CDR1 MNHEY and CDR2 SVGAGI. DNA for the CDR3: TGTGCCAGCAGGGGAGACAGGTTCTCACCCCTCCACTTT. It codes for CASRGDRFSPLHF.